This is a list of T cell receptor beta chains from one sample in a study of blood T cells in healthy people across ages. Using its own MiXCR run on the 5' RACE reads, TCRdb lists one record per CDR3 protein. Of about 1.1 million distinct CDR3 sequences in the sample, under 40% were seen once. The sequenced material came from blood. Every receptor here comes from a man younger than 30 in good health. CDR3s include the opening cysteine and the closing phenylalanine or tryptophan. A D gene is named only where the DNA matches it firmly. Clone size is stated in some rows and not others, as once, few, many or a class when expanded.

cdr3_aa | cdr3_nt | clone_size | j_call | v_call | d_call
CSVEFRYNEQFF | TGCAGCGTTGAATTCCGCTACAATGAGCAGTTCTTC | many | TRBJ2-1 | TRBV29-1 | NA
CASSYVGGSGNTIYF | TGTGCCAGCAGCTACGTAGGGGGCTCTGGAAACACCATATATTTT | few | TRBJ1-3 | TRBV12-3/TRBV12-4 | NA
CASSLSSSGYTF | TGTGCCAGCAGCTTGTCCAGCAGCGGCTACACCTTC | few | TRBJ1-2 | TRBV5-6 | NA
CASIESLLDTQYF | TGTGCCAGCATAGAGTCACTACTGGATACGCAGTATTTT | few | TRBJ2-3 | TRBV2 | NA
CASSLFEQGRTDTQYF | TGCGCCAGCAGCTTGTTTGAACAGGGGCGCACAGATACGCAGTATTTT | NA | TRBJ2-3 | TRBV5-1 | TRBD1
CASSAHRGLLNSPLHF | TGTGCCAGCAGTGCTCACAGGGGGCTCTTAAATTCACCCCTCCACTTT | few | TRBJ1-6 | TRBV12-3/TRBV12-4 | TRBD1
CSVELNNYGYTF | TGCAGCGTTGAGCTCAATAACTATGGCTACACCTTC | NA | TRBJ1-2 | TRBV29-1 | NA
CASSQRATTNEKLFF | TGTGCCAGCAGCCAAAGGGCTACAACTAATGAAAAACTGTTTTTT | many | TRBJ1-4 | TRBV7-2 | NA
CSASVGQVLYGYTF | TGCAGTGCTAGCGTAGGACAGGTCCTCTATGGCTACACCTTC | NA | TRBJ1-2 | TRBV20-1 | TRBD1
CATGERQRGGELFF | TGTGCCACCGGAGAGCGGCAGAGGGGAGGGGAGCTGTTTTTT | NA | TRBJ2-2 | TRBV19 | NA
CASSLETGEETQYF | TGTGCCAGCAGTTTAGAGACAGGGGAAGAGACCCAGTACTTC | few | TRBJ2-5 | TRBV12-3/TRBV12-4 | TRBD1
CSVVWGQGMETQYF | TGCAGCGTTGTGTGGGGACAGGGGATGGAGACCCAGTACTTC | NA | TRBJ2-5 | TRBV29-1 | TRBD1
CASSQGQGDTGELFF | TGCGCCAGCAGCCAGGGACAGGGGGACACCGGGGAGCTGTTTTTT | NA | TRBJ2-2 | TRBV4-3 | TRBD1
CASSLTGTGGFQPQHF | TGCGCCAGCAGCTTGACCGGGACAGGGGGGTTTCAGCCCCAGCATTTT | few | TRBJ1-5 | TRBV5-1 | TRBD1
CASSEDMREQYF | TGTGCCAGCAGTGAGGATATGAGGGAGCAGTACTTC | few | TRBJ2-7 | TRBV2 | NA
CASSLGQGWDTEAFF | TGCGCCAGCAGCTTGGGCCAGGGCTGGGACACTGAAGCTTTCTTT | NA | TRBJ1-1 | TRBV5-1 | NA
CSAPDYYGYTF | TGCAGTGCTCCCGATTACTATGGCTACACCTTC | NA | TRBJ1-2 | TRBV20-1 | NA
CASSGVGENTEAFF | TGTGCCAGCAGCGGGGTCGGGGAGAACACTGAAGCTTTCTTT | NA | TRBJ1-1 | TRBV7-9 | NA
CASSLDVGVIEKLFF | TGTGCCAGCAGCTTAGACGTAGGAGTAATTGAAAAACTGTTTTTT | few | TRBJ1-4 | TRBV7-9 | NA
CASSYSTGGGTDTQYF | TGTGCCAGCAGTTACTCGACAGGGGGCGGGACAGATACGCAGTATTTT | NA | TRBJ2-3 | TRBV6-6 | TRBD1
CASSDIFGGTKNIQYF | TGCGCCAGCAGCGATATATTCGGAGGGACCAAAAACATTCAGTACTTC | NA | TRBJ2-4 | TRBV5-1 | NA
CASSPRTGGYGHTF | TGTGCCAGCAGTCCAAGAACAGGGGGCTATGGCCACACCTTC | NA | TRBJ1-2 | TRBV2 | TRBD1
CSATGFSTDTQYF | TGCAGTGCCACAGGGTTTAGCACAGATACGCAGTATTTT | NA | TRBJ2-3 | TRBV20-1 | NA
CASSRGLPEPYNEQFF | TGTGCCAGCAGTCGTGGACTTCCCGAACCCTACAATGAGCAGTTCTTC | few | TRBJ2-1 | TRBV27 | NA
CASSHPGTGLYNEQFF | TGTGCCAGCAGCCACCCCGGGACAGGGTTATACAATGAGCAGTTCTTC | few | TRBJ2-1 | TRBV4-2 | TRBD1
CASTRGQDTGELFF | TGTGCCAGCACTAGAGGACAGGACACCGGGGAGCTGTTTTTT | NA | TRBJ2-2 | TRBV6-5 | TRBD1
CASSPQSHGYTF | TGTGCCAGCAGCCCCCAATCCCATGGCTACACCTTC | NA | TRBJ1-2 | TRBV7-2 | NA
CASSQTGTSFDEQFF | TGTGCCAGCAGCCAAACCGGGACTAGTTTCGATGAGCAGTTCTTC | NA | TRBJ2-1 | TRBV12-3/TRBV12-4 | TRBD2
CASSAVSRSAGAFF | TGTGCCAGCAGCGCAGTATCCCGGAGTGCTGGGGCTTTCTTT | NA | TRBJ1-1 | TRBV6-6 | NA
CASSRGGDGEDNEQFF | TGTGCCAGCAGCAGAGGGGGTGACGGAGAAGACAATGAGCAGTTCTTC | few | TRBJ2-1 | TRBV21-1 | NA
CASSVPNSPLHF | TGTGCCAGCAGCGTCCCTAATTCACCCCTCCACTTT | NA | TRBJ1-6 | TRBV9 | NA
CASSLLPSGGTYEQYF | TGTGCCAGCAGCTTACTCCCTAGCGGGGGGACGTACGAGCAGTACTTC | NA | TRBJ2-7 | TRBV7-3 | TRBD2
CASSPLGGGNEGQPQHF | TGCGCCAGCAGCCCCCTCGGCGGGGGAAATGAGGGTCAGCCCCAGCATTTT | few | TRBJ1-5 | TRBV4-1 | NA